These 8 T cell receptor beta chains share one sample of origin, sequenced in a study of T cell repertoires in cytomegalovirus infection. Via MiXCR, TCRdb re-called the reads, giving one row per CDR3 protein. Of under 90,000 distinct CDR3 sequences detected, 20% to 25% appear once; the ten largest clones hold roughly 80%. No cognate antigen is known for these TCRs. Source material: PBMCs, sequenced either directly or after in vitro stimulation (not recorded which). These receptors were collected from a human donor in good health (CMV status not recorded). Some clones in this sample may be carry-over from other donors' samples.

The J gene is TRBJ2-1, the V gene TRBV9, with D uncertain. The CDR3 spans 14 residues. Germline V gene data show CDR1 as SGDLS and CDR2 as YYNGEE. With 0 bases removed from V and 8 bases from J, the gap between germline ends came to 12 bases. DNA for the CDR3: TGTGCCAGCAGCGTAGTCGCGATACGGGATGAGCAGTTCTTC. Its translation: CASSVVAIRDEQFF.

This clonotype was counted a few times. The chain uses TRBV6-2 or TRBV6-3 and TRBJ2-1; D gene uncertain. The length of the CDR3 is 11 residues. The V and J ends lost 8 bases and 6 bases respectively, with 8 bases between them. The germline V gene encodes CDR1 MNHEY and CDR2 SVGEGT. The CDR3 spells CASSRSNEQFF. The CDR3 DNA sequence: TGTGCCAGCTCTAGAAGCAATGAGCAGTTCTTC.

This clonotype occurred many times. The chain combines TRBV7-9 with TRBJ2-7; no clear D. V dropped 5 bases and J dropped 4 bases, with 12 bases sitting between them. Per germline, CDR1 SEHNR and CDR2 FQNEAQ (reference sequence). The CDR3 runs to 13 residues. This CDR3 reads CASSAQPAYEQYV. For the CDR3, the DNA is TGTGCCAGCAGCGCCCAGCCAGCTTACGAGCAGTACGTC.

The rearrangement links TRBV5-1 to TRBJ2-1; 12 positions agree with TRBD2. CDR3 length equals 16 residues. Germline CDR1 SGHRS, CDR2 YFSETQ. Unmatched junction bases numbered 7, after V lost 4 bases and J lost 5 bases. CDR3 bases: TGCGCCAGCAGCCCACCTGGACTAGCGGGAAACAATGAGCAGTTCTTC. Its protein product is CASSPPGLAGNNEQFF.

The chain is built from TRBV18 and TRBJ2-1; 15 bases map to TRBD2. Germline V CDR1 and CDR2: KGHSH, LQKENI. The J segment lost 7 bases and the V segment lost 0 bases, leaving 4 bases of the junction unmatched. There are 17 residues in the CDR3. CDR3 sequence reads: CASSPPGLAGGLNEQFF. CDR3 DNA: TGTGCCAGCTCACCACCGGGACTAGCGGGAGGTTTAAATGAGCAGTTCTTC. Based on the CDR3 plus reference TRBV18 and TRBJ2-1, the full variable domain is NAGVMQNPRHLVRRRGQEARLRCSPMKGHSHVYWYRQLPEEGLKFMVYLQKENIIDESGMPKERFSAEFPKEGPSILRIQQVVRGDSAAYFCASSPPGLAGGLNEQFFGPGTRLTVL.

This clonotype occurred a few times. The chain links TRBV28 to TRBJ1-1; D unresolved. Germline loops: CDR1 MDHEN, CDR2 SYDVKM. The CDR3 runs to 13 residues. With 5 bases removed from V and 6 bases from J, the gap between germline ends came to 13 bases. The CDR3 loop reads CASSPPGKPEAFF. In nucleotides, the CDR3 is TGTGCCAGCAGTCCACCGGGCAAACCTGAAGCTTTCTTT.

This clonotype was seen only once. CDR3 coding DNA: TGCGCCAGCAGTGAGCCGGGGACAGGGAATAATTCACCCCTCCACTTT. Its translation: CASSEPGTGNNSPLHF. This chain connects TRBV10-2 to TRBJ1-6; 9 bases are a match to TRBD1. V lost 2 bases to trimming and J lost 5 bases; unmatched junction nucleotides: 4. CDR1 WSHSY and CDR2 SAAADI come from the germline V gene. This CDR3 spans 16 amino acids.

At least ten counts were recorded for this clonotype. The chain carries TRBV24-1 and TRBJ2-3, with D perhaps matching TRBD1 (5 bases). Germline lookup yields CDR1 KGHDR and CDR2 SFDVKD. The CDR3 has 17 residues. The V gene lost 1 base and the J gene lost 0 bases, with 13 bases spanning the gap. Written as DNA, the CDR3 is TGTGCCACCAGTGATTTACCAAGGGGAACTAGCACAGATACGCAGTATTTT. As protein: CATSDLPRGTSTDTQYF.